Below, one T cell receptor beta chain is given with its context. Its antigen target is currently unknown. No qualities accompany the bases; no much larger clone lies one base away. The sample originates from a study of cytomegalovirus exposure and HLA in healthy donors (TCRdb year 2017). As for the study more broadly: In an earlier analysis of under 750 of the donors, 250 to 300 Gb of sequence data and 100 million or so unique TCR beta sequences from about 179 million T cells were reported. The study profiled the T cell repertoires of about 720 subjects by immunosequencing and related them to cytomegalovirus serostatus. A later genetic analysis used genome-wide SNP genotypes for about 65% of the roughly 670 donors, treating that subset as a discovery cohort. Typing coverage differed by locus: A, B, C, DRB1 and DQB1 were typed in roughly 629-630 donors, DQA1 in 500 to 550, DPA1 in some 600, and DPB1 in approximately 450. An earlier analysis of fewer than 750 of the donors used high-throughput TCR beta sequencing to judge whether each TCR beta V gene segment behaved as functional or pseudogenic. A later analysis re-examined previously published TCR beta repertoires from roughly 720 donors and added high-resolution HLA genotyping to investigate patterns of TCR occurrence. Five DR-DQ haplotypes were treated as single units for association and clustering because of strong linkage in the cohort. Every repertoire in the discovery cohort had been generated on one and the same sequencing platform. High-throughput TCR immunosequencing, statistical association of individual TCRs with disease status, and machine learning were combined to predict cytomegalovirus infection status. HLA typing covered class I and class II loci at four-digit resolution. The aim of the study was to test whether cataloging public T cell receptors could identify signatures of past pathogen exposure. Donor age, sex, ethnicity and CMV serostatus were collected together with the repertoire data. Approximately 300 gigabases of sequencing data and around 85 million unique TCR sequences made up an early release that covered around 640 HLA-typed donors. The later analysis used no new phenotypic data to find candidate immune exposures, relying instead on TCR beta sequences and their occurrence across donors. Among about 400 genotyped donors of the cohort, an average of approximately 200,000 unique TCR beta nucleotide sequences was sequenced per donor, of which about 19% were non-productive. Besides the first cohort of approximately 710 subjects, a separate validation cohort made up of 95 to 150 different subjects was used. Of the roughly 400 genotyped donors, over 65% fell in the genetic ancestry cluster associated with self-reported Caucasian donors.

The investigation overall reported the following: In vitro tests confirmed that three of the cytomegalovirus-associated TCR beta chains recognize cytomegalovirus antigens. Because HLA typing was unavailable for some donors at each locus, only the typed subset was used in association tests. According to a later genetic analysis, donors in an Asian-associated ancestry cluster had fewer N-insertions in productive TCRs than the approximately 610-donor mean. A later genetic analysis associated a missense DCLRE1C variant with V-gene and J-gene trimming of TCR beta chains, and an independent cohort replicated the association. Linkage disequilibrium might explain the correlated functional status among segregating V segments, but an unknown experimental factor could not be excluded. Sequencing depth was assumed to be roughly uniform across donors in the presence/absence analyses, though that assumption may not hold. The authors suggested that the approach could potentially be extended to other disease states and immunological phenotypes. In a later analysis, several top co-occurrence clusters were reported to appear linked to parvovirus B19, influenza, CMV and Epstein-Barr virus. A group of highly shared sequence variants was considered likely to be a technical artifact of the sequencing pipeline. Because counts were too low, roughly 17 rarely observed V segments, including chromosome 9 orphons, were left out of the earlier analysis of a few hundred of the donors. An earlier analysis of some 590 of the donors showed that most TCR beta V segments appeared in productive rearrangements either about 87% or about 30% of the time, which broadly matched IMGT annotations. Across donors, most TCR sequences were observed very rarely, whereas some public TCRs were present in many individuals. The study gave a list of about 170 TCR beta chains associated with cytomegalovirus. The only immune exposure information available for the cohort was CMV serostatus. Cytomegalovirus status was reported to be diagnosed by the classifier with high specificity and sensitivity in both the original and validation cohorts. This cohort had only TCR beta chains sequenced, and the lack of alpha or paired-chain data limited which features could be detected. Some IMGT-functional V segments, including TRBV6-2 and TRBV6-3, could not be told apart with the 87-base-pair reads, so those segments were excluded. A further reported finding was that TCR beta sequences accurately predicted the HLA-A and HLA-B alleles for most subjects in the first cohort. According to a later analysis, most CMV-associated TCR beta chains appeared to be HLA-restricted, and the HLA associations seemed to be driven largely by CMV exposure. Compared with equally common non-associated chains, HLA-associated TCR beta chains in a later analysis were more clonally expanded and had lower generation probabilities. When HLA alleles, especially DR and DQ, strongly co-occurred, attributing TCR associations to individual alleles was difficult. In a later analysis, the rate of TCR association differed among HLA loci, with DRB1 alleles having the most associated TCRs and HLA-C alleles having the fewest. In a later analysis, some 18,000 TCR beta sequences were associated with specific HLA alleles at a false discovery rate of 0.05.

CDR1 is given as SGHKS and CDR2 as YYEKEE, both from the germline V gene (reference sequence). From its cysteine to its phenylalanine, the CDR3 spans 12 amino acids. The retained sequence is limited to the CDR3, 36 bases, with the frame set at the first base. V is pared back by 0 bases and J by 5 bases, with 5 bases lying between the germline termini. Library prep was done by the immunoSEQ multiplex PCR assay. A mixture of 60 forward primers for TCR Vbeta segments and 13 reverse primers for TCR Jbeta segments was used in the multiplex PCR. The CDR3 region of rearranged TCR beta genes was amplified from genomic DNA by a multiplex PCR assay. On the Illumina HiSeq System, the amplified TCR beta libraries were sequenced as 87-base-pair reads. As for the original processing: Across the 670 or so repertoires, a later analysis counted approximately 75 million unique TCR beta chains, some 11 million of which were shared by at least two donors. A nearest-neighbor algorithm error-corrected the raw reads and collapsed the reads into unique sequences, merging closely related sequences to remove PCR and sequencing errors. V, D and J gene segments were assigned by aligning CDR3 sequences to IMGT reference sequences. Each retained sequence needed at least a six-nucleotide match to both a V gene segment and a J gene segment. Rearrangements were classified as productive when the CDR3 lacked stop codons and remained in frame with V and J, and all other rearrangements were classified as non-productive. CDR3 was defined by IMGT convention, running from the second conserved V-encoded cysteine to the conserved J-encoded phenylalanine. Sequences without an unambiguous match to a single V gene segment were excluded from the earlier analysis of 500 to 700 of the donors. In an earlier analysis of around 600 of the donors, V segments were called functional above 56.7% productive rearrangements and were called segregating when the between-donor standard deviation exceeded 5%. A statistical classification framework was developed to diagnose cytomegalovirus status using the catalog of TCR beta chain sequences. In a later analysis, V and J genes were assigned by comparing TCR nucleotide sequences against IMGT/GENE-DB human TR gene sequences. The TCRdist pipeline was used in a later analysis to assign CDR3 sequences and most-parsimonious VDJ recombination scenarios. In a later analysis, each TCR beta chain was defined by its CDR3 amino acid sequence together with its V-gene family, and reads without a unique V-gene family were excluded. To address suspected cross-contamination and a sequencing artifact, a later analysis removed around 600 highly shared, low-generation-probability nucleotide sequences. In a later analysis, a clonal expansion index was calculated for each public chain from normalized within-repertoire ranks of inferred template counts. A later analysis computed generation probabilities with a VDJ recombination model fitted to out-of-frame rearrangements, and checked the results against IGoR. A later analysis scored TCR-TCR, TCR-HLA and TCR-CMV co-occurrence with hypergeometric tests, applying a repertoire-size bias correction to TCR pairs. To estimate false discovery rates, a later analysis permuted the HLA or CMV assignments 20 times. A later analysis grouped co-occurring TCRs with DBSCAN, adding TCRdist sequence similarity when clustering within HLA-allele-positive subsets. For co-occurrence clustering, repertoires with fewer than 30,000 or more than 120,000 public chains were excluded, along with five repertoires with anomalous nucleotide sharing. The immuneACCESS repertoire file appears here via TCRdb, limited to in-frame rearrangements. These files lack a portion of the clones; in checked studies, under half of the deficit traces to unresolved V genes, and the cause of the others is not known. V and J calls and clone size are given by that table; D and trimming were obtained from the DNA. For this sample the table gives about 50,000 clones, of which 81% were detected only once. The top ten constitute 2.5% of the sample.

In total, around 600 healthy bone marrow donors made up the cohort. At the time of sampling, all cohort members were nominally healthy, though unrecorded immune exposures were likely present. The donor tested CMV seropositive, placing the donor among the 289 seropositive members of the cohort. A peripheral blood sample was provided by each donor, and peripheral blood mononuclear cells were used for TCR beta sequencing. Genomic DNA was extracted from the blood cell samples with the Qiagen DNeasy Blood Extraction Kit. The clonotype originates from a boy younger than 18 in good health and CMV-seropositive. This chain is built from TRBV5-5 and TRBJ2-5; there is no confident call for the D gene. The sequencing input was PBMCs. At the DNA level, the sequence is TGTGCCAGCAGCTTGGTCGTCGAGACCCAGTACTTC. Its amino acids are CASSLVVETQYF.